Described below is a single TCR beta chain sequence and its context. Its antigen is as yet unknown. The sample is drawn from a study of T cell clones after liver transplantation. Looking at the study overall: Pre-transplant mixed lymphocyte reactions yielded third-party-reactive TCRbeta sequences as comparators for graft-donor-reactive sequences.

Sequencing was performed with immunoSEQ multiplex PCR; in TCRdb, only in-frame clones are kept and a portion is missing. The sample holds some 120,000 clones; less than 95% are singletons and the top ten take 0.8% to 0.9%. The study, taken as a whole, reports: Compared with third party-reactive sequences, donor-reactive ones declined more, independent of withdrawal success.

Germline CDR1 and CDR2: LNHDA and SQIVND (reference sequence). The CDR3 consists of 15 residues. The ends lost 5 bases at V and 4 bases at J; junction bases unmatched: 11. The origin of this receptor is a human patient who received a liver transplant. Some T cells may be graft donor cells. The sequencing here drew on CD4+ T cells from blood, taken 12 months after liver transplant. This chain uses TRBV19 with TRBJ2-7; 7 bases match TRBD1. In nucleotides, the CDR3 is TGTGCCAGTAGTCCTGGGACAGTTGGTGGGTACGAGCAGTACTTC. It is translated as CASSPGTVGGYEQYF.